The sequence of this T cell receptor (beta chain) was determined in a study of T-cell reconstitution after alpha-beta-depleted transplantation in children. Study-level points and caveats: The authors attributed T-cell counts and diversity one year after transplant mostly to newly produced T cells. There were reportedly several hundred expanded graft clones from which alpha-beta T cells came about two months after transplant.

The table lists this clonotype with many counts. Its target is not known. Unique molecular identifiers tagged the TCRbeta library. TCRdb re-called the PCR reads through MiXCR, storing one row per CDR3 protein. Among about 300,000 distinct CDR3 sequences listed, 6% to 10% were seen once. Sequencing used peripheral blood, obtained 360 days after TCRalphabeta/CD19-depleted stem cell transplant. The receptor was isolated from a female patient under 10 years old who had a stem cell transplant for Fanconi anemia, so the T cells may come from the graft donor.

The CDR3 spells CASSLGGRNYNEQFF. The CDR3 nucleotides read TGTGCCAGCAGTTTAGGGGGCAGAAATTACAATGAGCAGTTCTTC. The chain joins TRBV27 to TRBJ2-1, with a tentative D call TRBD1 (6 bases). In germline, CDR1 is MNHEY, CDR2 SMNVEV (reference sequence). The CDR3 loop spans 15 amino acids. V was shortened by 2 bases and J by 4 bases, with 12 bases between the two germline ends.